The TCR beta chain described here comes from a study of Ad26.COV2.S vaccination and SARS-CoV-2 variants (dated by TCRdb to 2020 to 2022). Describing the broader study: Vaccine-arm donors were drawn from COV1001, a multicentre, randomized, double-blind, placebo-controlled phase I-IIa trial of Ad26.COV2.S in healthy adults. Ad26.COV2.S was administered intramuscularly at a dose of 5x10^10 or 1x10^11 viral particles, either as one shot or as two shots given 56 days apart. TCRbeta repertoire sequencing served as the tool for gauging how specific and how broad the SARS-CoV-2-reactive T cell receptors were following Ad26.COV2.S vaccination. A total of 32 samples were included in the TCR-sequenced set, comprising around 19 Ad26.COV2.S vaccine recipients, 5 placebo recipients and 8 SARS-CoV-2 convalescent individuals. Participants in the trial were split at random into five groups of five each, receiving low-dose or high-dose Ad26.COV2.S once or twice, or else placebo on both occasions. Throughout the experiments and outcome assessment, investigators stayed blinded to trial group allocation.

Per the publication, the treatment or condition label means: approximately 18 received Ad26.COV2.S at low or high dose, single or two shots; five or six received placebo; per-sample allocation not given. For vaccine and placebo recipients, the sequenced repertoires came from samples collected on day 63 after the first injection. In Cohort 1b, about two dozen adults aged 18-55 years were enrolled at a single site in Boston, USA, between 29 July and 7 August 2020. Ad26.COV2.S was a replication-incompetent adenovirus type 26 vector expressing a prefusion-stabilized SARS-CoV-2 spike protein from the original Wuhan strain. TCRbeta CDR3 regions were sequenced with the immunoSEQ Assay. After extraction, genomic DNA underwent amplification by bias-controlled multiplex PCR, followed by high-throughput sequencing. The study's own analysis went as follows. Collapsing and filtering of sequences were performed to quantify the absolute abundance of each unique TCRbeta CDR3 region. Usable DNA was measured by amplifying reference genes present in all nucleated cells, and TCRbeta template counts were normalized to that usable DNA to estimate T cell fraction. Repertoire TCRs were annotated as SARS-CoV-2-specific by exact matching of V gene, CDR3 amino acid sequence and J gene to a known reactive TCR set. The reference SARS-CoV-2 TCR set was derived from MIRA and filtered for enrichment in COVID-19-positive ImmuneCODE repertoires, a step that removed public or cross-reactive TCRs. Based on the MIRA antigens, annotated TCRs were further analysed at the level of specific ORF or position within ORF. Breadth was defined as the number of annotated unique rearrangements divided by the total number of unique productive rearrangements, and depth was defined as the summed frequency of the annotated unique rearrangements. Group comparisons of TCR breadth used two-sided Wilcoxon rank-sum tests. Here the immuneACCESS table is served through TCRdb, limited to in-frame sequences with V and J called. Missing clones are a known gap in these copies; in checked studies unresolved V genes cover under half, and the rest lacks a known reason. The DNA gave D and trimming, while V, J and clone size come from that table. The sample table shows about 470,000 clones, and around 90% are seen once. The ten top clones hold approximately 4.5% of the sample.

Concerning this clone: The antigen this receptor binds is unknown. The input lacks base qualities; no much larger clone sits a single base away. Other nucleotide sequences from this sample produce the same CDR3.

V is pared back by 1 base and J by 4 bases, with 8 bases lying between the germline termini. Measured from the cysteine to the phenylalanine, the CDR3 is 14 residues long. Left in the record is the CDR3 DNA by itself, 42 bases read in frame from the first base. From the germline V gene, CDR1 is SGHTA and CDR2 is FQGTGA. Beyond this particular receptor, the publication reports: Vaccine and placebo recipients had comparable non-spike TCR breadth, which fits with the vaccine containing only spike. Spike-specific TCR breadth was higher in Ad26.COV2.S recipients than in placebo recipients (P = 0.0014). The study lacked the statistical power to compare responses across vaccine doses or regimens. After vaccination, substantial breadth of spike-specific CD8+ and CD4+ T cell responses was reported. The authors noted that the TCR breadth and depth analyses may have underestimated total T cell responses.

The sample was peripheral blood, taken in a trial of Ad26.COV2.S vaccine versus placebo. The chain joins TRBV7-3 to TRBJ2-1, with an unclear D gene assignment. The receptor's source is a person aged 18-65 years who received the Ad26.COV2.S COVID-19 vaccine or a placebo. The sequenced DNA is TGTGCCAGCAGCTTAAATGGGCCTTACAATGAGCAGTTCTTC. Protein translation: CASSLNGPYNEQFF. The reference TRBV7-3 and TRBJ2-1 proteins fill in what lies around the CDR3, so the full variable domain reads GAGVSQTPSNKVTEKGKYVELRCDPISGHTALYWYRQSLGQGPEFLIYFQGTGAADDSGLPNDRFFAVRPEGSVSTLKIQRTERGDSAVYLCASSLNGPYNEQFFGPGTRLTVL.